This TCR beta chain is drawn from a study of OX40 agonist ivuxolimab in advanced cancers. Study observations and caveats: Expanded clones were, on average, more numerous in CD8+ T cells than in CD4+.

Clones were sequenced by immunoSEQ multiplex PCR, and TCRdb holds only the in-frame ones, with some missing. The sample has some 44,000 clones, more than 70% seen once. In the case of this clone: The antigen remains unidentified.

The CDR3 runs to 16 residues. The clonotype originates from an adult with an advanced solid tumor such as melanoma, head and neck, liver or kidney cancer. The starting material was CD4+ or CD8+ T cells sorted from blood, obtained in a trial of the OX40 agonist ivuxolimab. V and J are TRBV21-1 and TRBJ1-1; no check of the table's D call, TRBD1, against the DNA was made. TRBV21-1 has pseudogene status. As DNA, the CDR3 is TGTGCCAGCAGCAAATGGGGGACAGGGGAGCACACTGAAGCTTTCTTT. Its translation: CASSKWGTGEHTEAFF.